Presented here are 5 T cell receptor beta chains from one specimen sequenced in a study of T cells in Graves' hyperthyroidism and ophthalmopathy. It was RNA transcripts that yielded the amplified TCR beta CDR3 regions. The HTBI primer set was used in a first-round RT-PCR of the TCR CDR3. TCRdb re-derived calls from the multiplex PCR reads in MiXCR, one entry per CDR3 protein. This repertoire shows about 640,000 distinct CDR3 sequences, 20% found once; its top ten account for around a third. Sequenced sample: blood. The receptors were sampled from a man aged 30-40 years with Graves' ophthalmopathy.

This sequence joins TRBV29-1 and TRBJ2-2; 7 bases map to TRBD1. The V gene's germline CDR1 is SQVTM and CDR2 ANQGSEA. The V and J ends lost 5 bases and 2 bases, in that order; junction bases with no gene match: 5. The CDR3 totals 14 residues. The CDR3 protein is CSVLRQGNTGELFF. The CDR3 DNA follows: TGCAGCGTTCTCCGACAGGGCAACACCGGGGAGCTGTTTTTT.

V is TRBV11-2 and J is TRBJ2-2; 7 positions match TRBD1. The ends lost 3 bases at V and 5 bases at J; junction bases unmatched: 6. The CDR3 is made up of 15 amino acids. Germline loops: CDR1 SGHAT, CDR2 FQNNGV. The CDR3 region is CASSFRQGRTGELFF. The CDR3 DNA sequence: TGTGCCAGCAGCTTCCGACAGGGTCGGACCGGGGAGCTGTTTTTT.

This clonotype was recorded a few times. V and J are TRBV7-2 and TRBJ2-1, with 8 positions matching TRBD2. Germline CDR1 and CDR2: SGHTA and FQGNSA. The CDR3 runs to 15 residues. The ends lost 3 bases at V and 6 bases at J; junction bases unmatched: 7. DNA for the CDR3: TGTGCCAGCAGCTTCCAGAGCGGGAGCGGCAATGAGCAGTTCTTC. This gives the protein CASSFQSGSGNEQFF.

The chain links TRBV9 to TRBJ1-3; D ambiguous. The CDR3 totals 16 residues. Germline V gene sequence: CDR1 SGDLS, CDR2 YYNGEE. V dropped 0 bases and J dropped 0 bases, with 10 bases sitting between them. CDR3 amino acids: CASSVAGQSSGNTIYF. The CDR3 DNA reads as TGTGCCAGCAGCGTAGCTGGGCAGTCCTCTGGAAACACCATATATTTT.

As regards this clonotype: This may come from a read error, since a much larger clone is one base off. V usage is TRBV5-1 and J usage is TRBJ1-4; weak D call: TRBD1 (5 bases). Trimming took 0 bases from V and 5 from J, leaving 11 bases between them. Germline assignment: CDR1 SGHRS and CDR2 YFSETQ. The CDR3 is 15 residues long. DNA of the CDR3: TGCGCCAGCAGCTTGGATAGGGGCGAAAATGAAAAACTGTTTTTT. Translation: CASSLDRGENEKLFF.